The entry that follows covers one TCR beta chain sequence. An end of the junction does not agree with germline; a read error may underlie this. This specimen comes from a study of shared clonotypes between healthy human individuals. Study overall: The composition of the donors was two women and a few men aged 18 to 49.

The CDR3 contains 13 residues. CDR1 is SGHTA, CDR2 FQGNSA, per germline. The authors split each subset's genomic DNA evenly across several immunoSEQ plates. Roughly 30,000 T cell genomes, or 250 to 300 ng DNA, went into replicate PCRs of unsorted PBMC. Per the original data handling: Without quality scores, immunoSEQ junctional reads could not be filtered like full-length reads. Repertoires were generated with immunoSEQ multiplex PCR, while TCRdb's copy carries only in-frame clones and drops some. V, J and clone size were drawn from that table, and D and trimming were deduced from the DNA. The data hold 470,000 or so clones, with over 75% observed a single time.

This receptor was identified in a woman aged 40 to 50 in good health. Some clones in this sample may be carry-over from other donors' samples. This chain links TRBV7-2 with TRBJ2-5; possibly TRBD2 for D (5 bases). The sequencing sample was made of PBMCs. The CDR3, as DNA: TGTGCCAGCCGCTTGGGGAGTCTGGAGACCCAGTACTTC. As protein: CASRLGSLETQYF. Looking up the rest from reference TRBV7-2 and TRBJ2-5 gives the full variable domain: GAGVSQSPSNKVTEKGKDVELRCDPISGHTALYWYRQSLGQGLEFLIYFQGNSAPDKSGLPSDRFSAERTGGSVSTLTIQRTQQEDSAVYLCASRLGSLETQYFGPGTRLLVL.